This T cell receptor (beta chain) was recovered during a study of CD8+CD57+ T cells in acquired aplastic anemia. Study summary: DNA from sorted CD4+ and CD8+ cells averaged approximately 3.5 ug. Read counts for CD4+ cells (from healthy donors) averaged about 11 million.

Profiles of TCR beta VDJ and CDR3 were generated from a genomic DNA template. Via MiXCR, TCRdb re-called the reads, giving one row per CDR3 protein. The sample lists about 190,000 distinct CDR3 sequences, 50% to 55% occurring once. This clonotype was detected only a few times. The antigen is unknown. This clone may be a read error of a much larger clone one base away. Findings and limits, study-wide: Researchers reported that CD8+ Simpson's diversity was not significantly different in patients versus controls.

From germline, CDR1 is SGHVS and CDR2 FQNEAQ. The CDR3 length is 19 residues. The chain combines TRBV7-8 with TRBJ2-1; 11 nucleotides agree with TRBD2. The sequence was collected from a human donor in good health, serving as a control. The source material was sorted CD4+, CD8+, or CD8+CD57+ T cells (not recorded which) from PBMCs. For the CDR3, the DNA is TGTGCCAGCAGCTCTCCTAGGCCCCTCACTAGCGGGGGAAACAATGAGCAGCTCTTC. It translates to CASSSPRPLTSGGNNEQLF. The whole variable domain, filled in from reference TRBV7-8 and TRBJ2-1, reads GAGVSQSPRYKVAKRGQDVALRCDPISGHVSLFWYQQALGQGPEFLTYFQNEAQLDKSGLPSDRFFAERPEGSVSTLKIQRTQQEDSAVYLCASSSPRPLTSGGNNEQLFGPGTRLTVL.